Below, 30 T cell receptor beta chains from the same sample are listed, as sequenced in a study of blood T cell repertoires in COVID-19. TCRdb's copy holds only in-frame clones and misses some; the assay was immunoSEQ multiplex PCR. The sample records some 220,000 clones, roughly four fifths being singletons. What was sequenced was peripheral blood. The receptors were gathered from a woman aged 70-85 years with COVID-19, enrolled during active disease.

The V call is TRBV10-3, the J call TRBJ2-5; tentatively, D is TRBD2 (6 bases). Germline V gene data show CDR1 as ENHRY and CDR2 as SYGVKD. V shed 9 bases and J shed 1 base, with 15 bases lying between them. The CDR3 totals 14 residues. The CDR3 is CAISSGTPQETQYF. The CDR3 DNA follows: TGTGCCATTAGCTCCGGGACTCCCCAAGAGACCCAGTACTTC.

The chain couples TRBV24-1 to TRBJ1-2; D is ambiguous. This CDR3 region has 12 residues. V shed 5 bases and J shed 8 bases, with 11 bases lying between them. Germline V gene data show CDR1 as KGHDR and CDR2 as SFDVKD. The CDR3 DNA follows: TGTGCCACCAGTGTGCGGGGTAGGGGCTACACCTTC. Translation gives CATSVRGRGYTF.

The genes are TRBV6-2 or TRBV6-3 and TRBJ2-7; the match to TRBD2 covers 7 bases. Trimming took 2 bases from V and 3 from J; bases not matched to a gene: 7. Germline values: CDR1 MNHEY, CDR2 SVGEGT. The CDR3 has 15 residues. CDR3 nucleotide sequence: TGTGCCAGCAGTTACGGCGGGAGCTTGGGCTACGAGCAGTACTTC. Protein product: CASSYGGSLGYEQYF.

This chain joins TRBV4-2 and TRBJ2-7, with a tentative D call TRBD1 (5 bases). The CDR3 is made up of 15 amino acids. Germline CDR1 is LGHNA and CDR2 is YNFKEQ. V lost 0 bases and J 2 bases, leaving 11 bases between the germline ends. CDR3 loop: CASSQDLIGAYEQYF. CDR3 nucleotides: TGTGCCAGCAGCCAAGATCTAATAGGGGCCTACGAGCAGTACTTC.

The V and J genes are TRBV11-2 and TRBJ2-2, with unresolved D. This CDR3 spans 16 amino acids. Trimming took 4 bases from V and 2 from J, leaving 14 bases between them. Germline lookup yields CDR1 SGHAT and CDR2 FQNNGV. CDR3 in amino acids: CASSSQTSRNTGELFF. As DNA, the CDR3 is TGTGCCAGCAGCTCACAGACATCCCGCAACACCGGGGAGCTGTTTTTT. Full variable domain (missing parts from reference TRBV11-2 and TRBJ2-2): EAGVAQSPRYKIIEKRQSVAFWCNPISGHATLYWYQQILGQGPKLLIQFQNNGVVDDSQLPKDRFSAERLKGVDSTLKIQPAKLEDSAVYLCASSSQTSRNTGELFFGEGSRLTVL.

The chain couples TRBV5-4 to TRBJ2-3, with D possibly TRBD2 on 5 matching bases. This CDR3 contains 14 residues. Trimming shortened V by 2 bases and J by 1 base, and 8 bases separated the two germline ends. Germline V gene data show CDR1 as SGHNT and CDR2 as YYREEE (reference sequence). The chain's CDR3 is CASSLWGGTDTQYF. CDR3 DNA sequence: TGTGCCAGCAGCTTATGGGGAGGCACAGATACGCAGTATTTT.

The chain has TRBV30 and TRBJ1-6; D may be TRBD1 (6 bases). The CDR3 is 17 amino acids. The V gene lost 4 bases and the J gene lost 6 bases, with 22 bases spanning the gap. CDR1 is GTSNPN and CDR2 is SVGIG in the germline V gene (reference sequence). The CDR3 sequence: CAWTPPLGRGGNSPLHF. The CDR3 bases are TGTGCCTGGACCCCCCCCCTAGGACGAGGGGGTAATTCACCCCTCCACTTT.

This clone was found once. The chain has TRBV7-9 and TRBJ1-5; unclear D gene. Germline CDR1 and CDR2: SEHNR and FQNEAQ (reference sequence). V was clipped by 2 bases and J by 3 bases, with 8 bases between them. The CDR3 is made up of 14 amino acids. The CDR3 loop reads CASSLSEHNQPQHF. CDR3 nucleotide sequence: TGTGCCAGCAGCTTATCCGAGCACAATCAGCCCCAGCATTTT.

The chain uses TRBV2 and TRBJ1-2, with TRBD1 matching 7 bases. J gave up 2 bases and V 6 bases, and 3 bases lay outside the gene matches. CDR1 and CDR2 from the germline V gene are SNHLY and FYNNEI. The length of the CDR3 is 13 residues. CDR3 DNA sequence: TGTGCCAGCAGGACGACAGGGAACTATGGCTACACCTTC. Amino acid sequence: CASRTTGNYGYTF. Full variable domain (remainder filled in from reference TRBV2 and TRBJ1-2): EPEVTQTPSHQVTQMGQEVILRCVPISNHLYFYWYRQILGQKVEFLVSFYNNEISEKSEIFDDQFSVERPDGSNFTLKIRSTKLEDSAMYFCASRTTGNYGYTFGSGTRLTVV.

J is TRBJ1-2 and V is TRBV7-6, with a tentative D call TRBD1 (6 bases). Germline V gives CDR1 SGHVS, CDR2 FNYEAQ. Trimming took off 5 bases at V and 6 bases at J, with 19 bases between the two ends. The CDR3 sequence is 15 residues long. The CDR3 spells CASSPQAGQGNGYTF. CDR3 coding DNA: TGTGCCAGCAGCCCCCAGGCAGGGCAGGGGAATGGCTACACCTTC.

This clone has a handful of counts. This sequence joins TRBV27 and TRBJ2-7, with a possible D match to TRBD2 (6 bases). The V and J ends lost 5 bases and 2 bases respectively, with 13 bases between them. The CDR3 totals 14 residues. Germline CDR1 reads MNHEY; CDR2 reads SMNVEV (reference sequence). CDR3 residues: CASSKQTRPYEQYF. CDR3 DNA sequence: TGTGCCAGCAGTAAACAGACTAGGCCCTACGAGCAGTACTTC.

A single count supports this clone. The chain uses TRBV24-1 and TRBJ1-2, with D possibly TRBD1 on 6 matching bases. The CDR3 totals 14 residues. Germline CDR1 KGHDR, CDR2 SFDVKD. Trimming took off 4 bases at V and 8 bases at J, with 16 bases between the two ends. CDR3 sequence (DNA): TGTGCCACCAGTGACTCCTTCTTACAGGGAGGCTACACCTTC. Its protein is CATSDSFLQGGYTF.

The rearrangement links TRBV28 to TRBJ1-5, with TRBD1 identical over 8 bases. The CDR3 sequence is 15 residues long. J lost 6 bases, V lost 5 bases, and 9 bases had no gene match. Germline V gives CDR1 MDHEN, CDR2 SYDVKM. DNA of the CDR3: TGTGCCAGCAGTCCACAAGGGACAGGTAGTCAGCCCCAGCATTTT. It encodes CASSPQGTGSQPQHF. Supplemented by reference TRBV28 and TRBJ1-5, the full variable domain reads DVKVTQSSRYLVKRTGEKVFLECVQDMDHENMFWYRQDPGLGLRLIYFSYDVKMKEKGDIPEGYSVSREKKERFSLILESASTNQTSMYLCASSPQGTGSQPQHFGDGTRLSIL.

The V and J genes are TRBV24-1 and TRBJ2-7, with 10 bases that match TRBD1. CDR1 and CDR2 (germline): KGHDR, SFDVKD. Trimming removed 3 bases from V and 0 bases from J; junction bases left unmatched: 4. This CDR3 region has 16 residues. This chain's CDR3 is CATSDPGTGASYEQYF. CDR3 in DNA: TGTGCCACCAGTGATCCCGGGACAGGGGCCTCCTACGAGCAGTACTTC.

This sequence joins TRBV7-2 and TRBJ1-1; D is ambiguous. This CDR3 is 13 amino acids long. Germline V gene data show CDR1 as SGHTA and CDR2 as FQGNSA. Between the trimmed V and J ends, which lost 1 base and 1 base, there was a span of 4 bases. The CDR3 loop reads CASSLGANTEAFF. For the CDR3, the DNA is TGTGCCAGCAGCTTAGGCGCGAACACTGAAGCTTTCTTT.

V gene TRBV7-2 combines with J gene TRBJ2-7; TRBD2 is a possible D gene (6 bases). CDR1 is SGHTA and CDR2 is FQGNSA in the germline V gene. Trimming took 1 base from V and 4 from J, leaving 17 bases between them. This CDR3 region has 16 residues. CDR3 sequence reads: CASSLGWGDGFYEQYF. The CDR3 nucleotides are TGTGCCAGCAGCTTAGGTTGGGGGGACGGGTTTTACGAGCAGTACTTC. The full variable domain, with the rest looked up from reference TRBV7-2 and TRBJ2-7, is GAGVSQSPSNKVTEKGKDVELRCDPISGHTALYWYRQSLGQGLEFLIYFQGNSAPDKSGLPSDRFSAERTGGSVSTLTIQRTQQEDSAVYLCASSLGWGDGFYEQYFGPGTRLTVT.

J is TRBJ1-4 and V is TRBV7-9; 10 bases are shared with TRBD1. Germline V gene data show CDR1 as SEHNR and CDR2 as FQNEAQ (reference sequence). This CDR3 comprises 14 residues. V shed 3 bases, J shed 7 bases, and the junction held 2 bases outside the gene matches. The CDR3 reads CASSFRTGGEKLFF. The CDR3 bases are TGTGCCAGCAGCTTTAGGACAGGGGGTGAAAAACTGTTTTTT.

In the case of this clone: Other nucleotide sequences from this sample produce the same CDR3. The chain carries TRBV5-1 and TRBJ2-1, with 15 bases identical to TRBD2. The CDR3 is 16 residues long. V lost 1 base to trimming and J lost 6 bases; unmatched junction nucleotides: 2. Germline CDR1 SGHRS, CDR2 YFSETQ. In DNA, the CDR3 is TGCGCCAGCAGCTTGCCGGGACTAGCGGGGGGCAATGAGCAGTTCTTC. It encodes CASSLPGLAGGNEQFF.

The CDR3 loop is CASSYWRASEQYF. The CDR3, as DNA: TGTGCCAGCAGTTACTGGCGGGCGAGTGAGCAGTACTTC. The chain uses TRBV6-5 and TRBJ2-7; TRBD2 might be the D (5 bases). Germline V lookup: CDR1 MNHEY, CDR2 SVGAGI. The V end lost 1 base, the J end lost 7 bases, and 11 bases lay between the germline ends. This CDR3 contains 13 residues.

The rearrangement links TRBV20-1 to TRBJ1-1; 7 bases are a match to TRBD1. J gave up 3 bases and V 3 bases, and 7 bases lay outside the gene matches. CDR1 and CDR2 (germline): DFQATT, SNEGSKA (reference sequence). The CDR3 totals 14 residues. The CDR3 DNA sequence: TGCAGTGCTAGTAAGGGGGCCTTGGACACTGAAGCTTTCTTT. This codes for CSASKGALDTEAFF.

J is TRBJ2-3 and V is TRBV27; D might be TRBD2 (5 bases). Deletions cut 2 bases from V and 6 bases from J, with 18 bases between. The germline gives CDR1 MNHEY, CDR2 SMNVEV (reference sequence). The CDR3 has 16 amino acids. The chain's CDR3 is CASSLSWGTGKDTQYF. CDR3 coding DNA: TGTGCCAGCAGTTTAAGTTGGGGAACGGGAAAGGATACGCAGTATTTT.

This chain joins TRBV25-1 and TRBJ2-2; possibly TRBD2 for D (5 bases). The V gene lost 5 bases and the J gene lost 1 base, with 5 bases spanning the gap. The CDR3 runs to 13 residues. Per the germline V gene, CDR1 is MGHDK and CDR2 is SYGVNS. CDR3 DNA sequence: TGTGCCAGCAGTCGGGGGAACACCGGGGAGCTGTTTTTT. Protein product: CASSRGNTGELFF.

This rearrangement joins TRBV28 to TRBJ1-3; D possibly corresponds to TRBD1 (6 bases). CDR3 length: 12 residues. Germline V gene lookup returns CDR1 MDHEN and CDR2 SYDVKM. Trimming removed 8 bases from V and 2 bases from J, with 7 bases in between. The CDR3 nucleotides read TGTGCCAGCGAGGGGGCTGGAAACACCATATATTTT. This codes for CASEGAGNTIYF.

Here the CDR3 DNA reads TGTGCCAGCAGCTCCTTCCTAGCGGGGGGGACAGATACGCAGTATTTT. Translated, it gives CASSSFLAGGTDTQYF. The rearrangement uses TRBV7-3 and TRBJ2-3; 12 bases match TRBD2. J was trimmed by 3 bases and V by 4 bases; bases with no gene match: 5. Germline V gene sequence: CDR1 SGHTA, CDR2 FQGTGA. The length of the CDR3 is 16 residues.

The chain combines TRBV6-5 with TRBJ2-7, with TRBD2 matching over 7 bases. V shed 3 bases, J shed 5 bases, and the junction held 10 bases outside the gene matches. There are 15 residues in the CDR3. Germline CDR1 reads MNHEY; CDR2 reads SVGAGI. CDR3 sequence reads: CASSYFRTRANEQYF. The DNA of the CDR3 is TGTGCCAGCAGTTATTTTCGGACTAGAGCTAACGAGCAGTACTTC.

This chain connects TRBV5-1 to TRBJ1-1; tentatively, D is TRBD1 (6 bases). There are 15 residues in the CDR3. Per germline, CDR1 SGHRS and CDR2 YFSETQ. V was cut by 5 bases and J by 3 bases, with 17 bases left in between. CDR3: CASSPVRGSDTEAFF. In nucleotides, the CDR3 is TGCGCCAGCAGTCCTGTCAGGGGATCGGACACTGAAGCTTTCTTT.

This clone occurred once. The chain links TRBV7-9 to TRBJ1-1; 7 bases agree with TRBD1. The CDR3 runs 15 residues. V shed 3 bases, J shed 0 bases, and the junction held 4 bases outside the gene matches. Germline values: CDR1 SEHNR, CDR2 FQNEAQ (reference sequence). The CDR3 DNA sequence: TGTGCCAGCAGCTTGGGGGACAGAGTGAACACTGAAGCTTTCTTT. Its translation is CASSLGDRVNTEAFF. The variable domain in full, completed from reference TRBV7-9 and TRBJ1-1, reads DTGVSQNPRHKITKRGQNVTFRCDPISEHNRLYWYRQTLGQGPEFLTYFQNEAQLEKSRLLSDRFSAERPKGSFSTLEIQRTEQGDSAMYLCASSLGDRVNTEAFFGQGTRLTVV.

The rearrangement uses TRBV18 and TRBJ1-1, with TRBD1 as a possible D gene (5 bases). V was pared by 4 bases and J by 1 base, with 13 bases between. Germline lookup yields CDR1 KGHSH and CDR2 LQKENI. The CDR3 runs 15 residues. DNA for the CDR3: TGTGCCAGCTCACTGATGACAGTCCCGAACACTGAAGCTTTCTTT. Protein: CASSLMTVPNTEAFF.

The CDR3 DNA reads TGTGCCAGTAGTAAAAGACTAGCGGGAGTACCCGGGGAGCTGTTTTTT. This encodes CASSKRLAGVPGELFF. The V and J genes are TRBV19 and TRBJ2-2; 12 nucleotides align to TRBD2. With V trimmed by 4 bases and J by 6 bases, 6 bases remained unmatched. The CDR3 sequence is 16 residues long. Germline CDR1 LNHDA, CDR2 SQIVND (reference sequence).

The sample holds a few counts of this clone. The chain recombines TRBV6-5 with TRBJ2-7; TRBD1 is a possible D gene (6 bases). CDR1 is MNHEY, CDR2 SVGAGI, per germline. The CDR3 length is 13 residues. The V end was cut by 10 bases, the J end by 2 bases, with 15 bases between. The CDR3 nucleotides are TGTGCCACCCAAGGGACACGAACCTACGAGCAGTACTTC. Amino acids: CATQGTRTYEQYF.